This T cell receptor (beta chain) came from a study of shared clonotypes between healthy human individuals. The method was immunoSEQ multiplex PCR; TCRdb's version includes in-frame clones alone and lacks a portion of them. This table holds approximately 740,000 clones, 85% to 95% found once. V gave up 3 bases and J gave up 3 bases, with 8 bases separating them. Germline V gives CDR1 SQVTM, CDR2 ANQGSEA. This CDR3 has 13 residues. CD45RO negativity and positive selection for CCR7 defined naive CD8 cells, a population that excluded terminally differentiated effector memory CD45RA+ cells. Sequencing input: naive CD8+ T cells sorted from blood. The TCR sequence derives from a man younger than 40 in good health. This chain uses TRBV29-1 with TRBJ2-2; D call uncertain. CDR3 nucleotides: TGCAGCGTTGAGCAAGGGTACACCGGGGAGCTGTTTTTT. It specifies CSVEQGYTGELFF.